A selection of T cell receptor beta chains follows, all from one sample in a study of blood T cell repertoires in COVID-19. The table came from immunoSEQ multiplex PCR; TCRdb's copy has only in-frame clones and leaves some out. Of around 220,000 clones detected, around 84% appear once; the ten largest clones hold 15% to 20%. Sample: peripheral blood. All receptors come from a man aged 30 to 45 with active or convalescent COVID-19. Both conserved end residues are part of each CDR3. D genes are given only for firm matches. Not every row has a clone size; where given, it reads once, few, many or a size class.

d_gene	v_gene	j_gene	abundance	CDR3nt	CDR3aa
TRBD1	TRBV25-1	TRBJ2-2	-	TGTGCCAGCAGTGAATACCGGACAGGTTCCACCGGGGAGCTGTTTTTT	CASSEYRTGSTGELFF
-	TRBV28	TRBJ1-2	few	TGTGCCAGCAGTTTTACGGCAGGGAATGGCTACACCTTC	CASSFTAGNGYTF
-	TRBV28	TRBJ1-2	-	TGTGCCAGCAGTTTTCCTGACACAAGCTATGGCTACACCTTC	CASSFPDTSYGYTF
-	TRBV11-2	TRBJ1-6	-	TGTGCCAGCAGCTTACAGGTGTTCAATTCACCCCTCCACTTT	CASSLQVFNSPLHF
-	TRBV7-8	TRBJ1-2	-	TGTGCCAGCAGCTTAGCGGCGGGGTATGGCTACACCTTC	CASSLAAGYGYTF
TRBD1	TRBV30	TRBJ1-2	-	TGTGCCTGGAGTCCAAGGGCCCCGACAGGGAACTATGGCTACACCTTC	CAWSPRAPTGNYGYTF
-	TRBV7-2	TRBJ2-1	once	TGTGCCAGCAGCAGTCCCGGGACTGCCTACAATGAGCAGTTCTTC	CASSSPGTAYNEQFF
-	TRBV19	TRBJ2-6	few	TGTGCCAGTAGTATTTCGGGCAGAAGGGGTTCCGGGGCCAACGTCCTGACTTTC	CASSISGRRGSGANVLTF
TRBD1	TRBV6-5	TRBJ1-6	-	TGTGCCAGCAGTTACTCCGGGACAGGGACTTCACCCCTCCACTTT	CASSYSGTGTSPLHF
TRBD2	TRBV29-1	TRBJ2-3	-	TGCAGCGTTGCGGGGACTAGCGGGAGGGGGGATACGCAGTATTTT	CSVAGTSGRGDTQYF
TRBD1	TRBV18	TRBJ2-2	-	TGTGCCAGCTCACCGTCCACTCAGGGGGCCACCGGGGAGCTGTTTTTT	CASSPSTQGATGELFF